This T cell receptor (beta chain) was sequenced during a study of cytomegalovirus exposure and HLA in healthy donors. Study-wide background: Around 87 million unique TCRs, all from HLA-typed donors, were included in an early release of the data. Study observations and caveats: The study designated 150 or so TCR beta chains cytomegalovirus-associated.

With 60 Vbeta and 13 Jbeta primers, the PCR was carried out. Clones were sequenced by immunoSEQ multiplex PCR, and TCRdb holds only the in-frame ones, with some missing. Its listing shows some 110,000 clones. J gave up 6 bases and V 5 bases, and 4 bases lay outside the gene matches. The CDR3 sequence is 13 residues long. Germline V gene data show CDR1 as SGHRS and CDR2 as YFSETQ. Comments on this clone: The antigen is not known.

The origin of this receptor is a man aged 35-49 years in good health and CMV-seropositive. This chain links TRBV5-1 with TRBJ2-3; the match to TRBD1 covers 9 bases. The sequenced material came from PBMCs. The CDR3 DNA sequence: TGCGCCAGCAGAGGAGACAGGGGGGATACGCAGTATTTT. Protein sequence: CASRGDRGDTQYF.